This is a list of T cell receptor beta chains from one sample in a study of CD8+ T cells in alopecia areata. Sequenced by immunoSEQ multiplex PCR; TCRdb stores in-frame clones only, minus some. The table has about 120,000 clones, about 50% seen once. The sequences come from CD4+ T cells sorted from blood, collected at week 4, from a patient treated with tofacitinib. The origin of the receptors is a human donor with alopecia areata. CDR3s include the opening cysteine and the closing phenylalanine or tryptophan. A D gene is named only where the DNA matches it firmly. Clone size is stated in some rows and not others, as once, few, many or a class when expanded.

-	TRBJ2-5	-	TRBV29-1	CSVIVWTIQETQYF	TGCAGCGTGATCGTATGGACGATCCAAGAGACCCAGTACTTC
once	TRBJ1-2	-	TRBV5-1	CASSPSTVYGYTF	TGCGCCAGCAGCCCGTCGACAGTCTATGGCTACACCTTC
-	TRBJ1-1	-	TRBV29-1	CFAAMNTEAFF	TGCTTTGCGGCTATGAACACTGAAGCTTTCTTT
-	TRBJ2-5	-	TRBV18	CASSPTIQETQYF	TGTGCCAGCTCACCCACTATCCAAGAGACCCAGTACTTC
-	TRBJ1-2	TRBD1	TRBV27	CASSLTRDSANYGYTF	TGTGCCAGCAGTTTAACCCGGGACAGCGCTAACTATGGCTACACCTTC
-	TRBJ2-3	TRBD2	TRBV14	CASSHSAGGARGTQYF	TGTGCCAGCAGCCACTCAGCGGGGGGGGCAAGGGGTACGCAGTATTTT
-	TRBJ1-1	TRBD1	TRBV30	CARTGVENTEAFF	TGTGCCCGCACAGGGGTGGAGAACACTGAAGCTTTCTTT
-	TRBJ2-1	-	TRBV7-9	CASSSPTSWNEQFF	TGTGCCAGCAGCTCCCCGACTAGTTGGAATGAGCAGTTCTTC
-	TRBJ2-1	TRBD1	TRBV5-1	CASSRTGATLYNEQFF	TGCGCCAGCAGTAGGACAGGGGCCACCCTGTACAATGAGCAGTTCTTC
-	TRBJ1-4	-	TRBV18	CASSPPGRKLNEKLFF	TGTGCCAGCTCACCTCCCGGACGGAAACTTAATGAAAAACTGTTTTTT
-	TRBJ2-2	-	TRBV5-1	CASSLYSATGELFF	TGCGCCAGCAGCTTATACAGCGCCACCGGGGAGCTGTTTTTT